In its sample, the clone carrying this T cell receptor (beta chain) was seen a few times. Its cognate antigen is unknown. Some clones are missing from TCRdb's copy, which holds only in-frame ones; the method was immunoSEQ multiplex PCR. The sample includes some 130,000 clones, roughly 91% seen only once; the top ten take more than 5%. The source of the sample is a study of radiation and T cells in renal cell carcinoma. About the study: Nephrectomy followed 15 Gy stereotactic body radiation by 4 weeks. Study-wide results and caveats: Top tumor clonotypes rose in blood 2 weeks post-radiation, then contracted. Without pretreatment biopsies, baseline tumor clonotype presence was undetermined.

Time point specified: blood 2 weeks post-SBRT. Stated treatment: 15 Gy SBRT to primary tumor, nephrectomy 4 weeks later. Serial blood draws occurred at baseline and 2 and 4 weeks post-SBRT. This CDR3 is 13 amino acids long. The V gene lost 2 bases and the J gene lost 3 bases, with 7 bases spanning the gap. Germline CDR1 LGHNT, CDR2 FRNRAP. The receptor was isolated from a woman between 65 and 79 years old with renal cell carcinoma. The V gene is TRBV12-5, the J gene TRBJ1-1; no clear D. Sequenced here: blood, sampled from a patient whose treatment included radiotherapy and nephrectomy. The CDR3 bases are TGTGCTAGTGGTTTGTACGGTGACACTGAAGCTTTCTTT. This sequence encodes CASGLYGDTEAFF.